This T cell receptor (beta chain) was recorded in a study of T cell repertoires in cytomegalovirus infection. CDR1 MNHNY and CDR2 SVGAGI come from the germline V gene (reference sequence). The CDR3 length is 15 residues. V lost 7 bases to trimming and J lost 2 bases; unmatched junction nucleotides: 9. TCRdb analysed the reads with MiXCR anew, one entry per CDR3 protein. This sample has around 800,000 distinct CDR3 sequences; approximately 30% occur once, and the top ten carry 9.5% to 15%. This clonotype came up a few times. What it binds is not known. The specimen comprised cultured CD8+ T cells from PBMCs, sampled from culture after CMV antigen stimulation. This chain uses TRBV6-6 with TRBJ1-2; 8 nucleotides match TRBD1. The TCR originated in a human donor in good health (CMV status not recorded). Some clones in this sample may be carry-over from other donors' samples. The chain's CDR3 is CASTFLGQGNYGYTF. DNA for the CDR3: TGTGCCAGCACCTTCCTAGGACAGGGAAACTATGGCTACACCTTC.